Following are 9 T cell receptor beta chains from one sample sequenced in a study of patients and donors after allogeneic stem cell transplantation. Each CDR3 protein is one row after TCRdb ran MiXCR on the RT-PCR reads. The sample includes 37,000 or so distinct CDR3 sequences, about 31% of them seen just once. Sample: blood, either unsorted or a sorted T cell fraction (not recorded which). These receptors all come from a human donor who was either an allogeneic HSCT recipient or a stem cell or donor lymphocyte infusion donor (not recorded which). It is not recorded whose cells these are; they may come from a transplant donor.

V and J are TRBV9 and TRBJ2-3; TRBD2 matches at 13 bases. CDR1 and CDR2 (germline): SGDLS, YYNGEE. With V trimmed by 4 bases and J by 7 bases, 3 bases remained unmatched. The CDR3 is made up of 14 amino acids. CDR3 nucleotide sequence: TGTGCCAGCAGCCCGGGACTAGCGGGGAATACGCAGTATTTT. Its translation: CASSPGLAGNTQYF.

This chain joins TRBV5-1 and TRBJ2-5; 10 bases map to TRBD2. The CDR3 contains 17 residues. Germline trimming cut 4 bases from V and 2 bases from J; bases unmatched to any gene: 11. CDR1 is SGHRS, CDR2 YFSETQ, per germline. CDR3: CASSRLVTSGVQETQYF. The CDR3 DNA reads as TGCGCCAGCAGCCGCTTGGTAACTAGCGGGGTACAAGAGACCCAGTACTTC.

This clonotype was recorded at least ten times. CDR3 DNA: TGTGCCAGCAGGGAAGGGGAAAAACTGTTTTTT. It yields the protein CASREGEKLFF. This chain joins TRBV7-9 and TRBJ1-4; D uncertain. The CDR3 has 11 residues. Trimming stripped 6 bases from V and 8 bases from J, with 7 bases between. Per the germline V gene, CDR1 is SEHNR and CDR2 is FQNEAQ (reference sequence). Drawing the rest from reference TRBV7-9 and TRBJ1-4, the complete variable domain is DTGVSQNPRHKITKRGQNVTFRCDPISEHNRLYWYRQTLGQGPEFLTYFQNEAQLEKSRLLSDRFSAERPKGSFSTLEIQRTEQGDSAMYLCASREGEKLFFGSGTQLSVL.

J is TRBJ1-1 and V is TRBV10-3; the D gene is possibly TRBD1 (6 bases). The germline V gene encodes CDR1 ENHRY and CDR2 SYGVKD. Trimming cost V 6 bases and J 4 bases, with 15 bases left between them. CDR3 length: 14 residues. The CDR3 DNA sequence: TGTGCCATCAGCCCCGGAGGGGGGTCCACTGAAGCTTTCTTT. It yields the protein CAISPGGGSTEAFF.

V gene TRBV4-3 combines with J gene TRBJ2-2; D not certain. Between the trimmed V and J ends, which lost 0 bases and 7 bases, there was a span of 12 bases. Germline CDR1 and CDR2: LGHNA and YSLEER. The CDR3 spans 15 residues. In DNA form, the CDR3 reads TGCGCCAGCAGCCAAGAATACATGGGCCGCGGGGAGCTGTTTTTT. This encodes CASSQEYMGRGELFF.

CDR3 nucleotides: TGTGCCAGCAGCTTAGCCTCGGGCGTACAAGAGACCCAGTACTTC. It translates to CASSLASGVQETQYF. This chain uses TRBV7-2 with TRBJ2-5; D unresolved. There are 15 residues in the CDR3. The germline V and J ends were trimmed by 0 bases and 2 bases, with 10 bases remaining between them. Germline values: CDR1 SGHTA, CDR2 FQGNSA. Full variable domain (remainder filled in from reference TRBV7-2 and TRBJ2-5): GAGVSQSPSNKVTEKGKDVELRCDPISGHTALYWYRQSLGQGLEFLIYFQGNSAPDKSGLPSDRFSAERTGGSVSTLTIQRTQQEDSAVYLCASSLASGVQETQYFGPGTRLLVL.

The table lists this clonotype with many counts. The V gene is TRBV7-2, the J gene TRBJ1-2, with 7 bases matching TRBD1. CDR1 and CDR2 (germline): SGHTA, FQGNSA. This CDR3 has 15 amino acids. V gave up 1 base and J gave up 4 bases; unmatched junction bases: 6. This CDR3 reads CASSLGGTDRYGYTF. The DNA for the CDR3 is TGTGCCAGCAGCTTAGGAGGGACAGACCGCTATGGCTACACCTTC.

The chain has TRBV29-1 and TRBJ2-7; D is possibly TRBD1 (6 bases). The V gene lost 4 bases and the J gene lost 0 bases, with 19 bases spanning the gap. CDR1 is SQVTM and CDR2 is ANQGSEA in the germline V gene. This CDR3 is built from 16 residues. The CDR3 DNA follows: TGCAGCGTTGGGCTCAGGGGCCCTCGGAGCTCCTACGAGCAGTACTTC. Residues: CSVGLRGPRSSYEQYF.

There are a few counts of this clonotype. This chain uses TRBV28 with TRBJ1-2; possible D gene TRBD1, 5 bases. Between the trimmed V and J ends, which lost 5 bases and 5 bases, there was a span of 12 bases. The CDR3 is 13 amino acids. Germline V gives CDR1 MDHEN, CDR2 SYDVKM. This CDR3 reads CASSPGADYGYTF. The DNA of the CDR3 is TGTGCCAGCAGTCCTGGGGCGGATTATGGCTACACCTTC.